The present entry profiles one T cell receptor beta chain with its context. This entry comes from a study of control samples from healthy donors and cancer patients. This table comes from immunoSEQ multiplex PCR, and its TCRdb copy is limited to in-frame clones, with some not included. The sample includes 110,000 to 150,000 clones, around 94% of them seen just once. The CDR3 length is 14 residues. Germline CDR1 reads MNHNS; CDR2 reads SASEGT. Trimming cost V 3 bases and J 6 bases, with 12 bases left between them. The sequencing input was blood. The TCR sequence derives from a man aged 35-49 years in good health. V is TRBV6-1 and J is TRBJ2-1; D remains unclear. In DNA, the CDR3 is TGTGCCAGCAGTGAGATATATGGGCTCAATGAGCAGTTCTTC. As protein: CASSEIYGLNEQFF.